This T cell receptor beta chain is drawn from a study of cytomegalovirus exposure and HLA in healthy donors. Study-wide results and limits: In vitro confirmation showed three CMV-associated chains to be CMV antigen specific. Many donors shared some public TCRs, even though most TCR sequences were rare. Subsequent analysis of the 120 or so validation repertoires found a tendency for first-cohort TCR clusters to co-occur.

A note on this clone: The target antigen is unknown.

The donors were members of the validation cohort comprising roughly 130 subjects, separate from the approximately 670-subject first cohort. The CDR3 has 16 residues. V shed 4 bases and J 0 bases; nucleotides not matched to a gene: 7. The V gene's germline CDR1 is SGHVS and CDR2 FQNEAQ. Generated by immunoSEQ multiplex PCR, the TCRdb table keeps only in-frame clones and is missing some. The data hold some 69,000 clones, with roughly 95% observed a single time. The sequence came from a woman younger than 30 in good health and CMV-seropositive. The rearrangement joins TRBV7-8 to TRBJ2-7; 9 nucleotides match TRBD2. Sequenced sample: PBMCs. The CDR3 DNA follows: TGTGCCAGCAGCTCGCAAGCTAGCGGGACCTCCTACGAGCAGTACTTC. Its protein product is CASSSQASGTSYEQYF.